The 32 T cell receptor beta chains below were found in one sample sequenced in a study of Ad26.COV2.S vaccination and SARS-CoV-2 variants. The method was immunoSEQ multiplex PCR; TCRdb's version includes in-frame clones alone and lacks a portion of them. Among 350,000 to 450,000 clones listed, about four fifths were seen once. Treatment in this sample: roughly 19 received Ad26.COV2.S at low or high dose, single or two shots; about five received placebo; per-sample allocation not given. Material that was analyzed had been drawn on day 63 after the first vaccine or placebo injection. Sequenced here: peripheral blood, sampled in a trial of Ad26.COV2.S vaccine versus placebo. These receptors were collected from a person between 18 and 59 years old who received the Ad26.COV2.S COVID-19 vaccine or a placebo.

This chain uses TRBV2 with TRBJ1-1; no firm D call. Germline V lookup: CDR1 SNHLY, CDR2 FYNNEI. The CDR3 is 12 amino acids. V lost 9 bases to trimming and J lost 5 bases, with 13 bases between them. The CDR3 spells CASGWPDTEAFF. As DNA, the CDR3 is TGTGCCAGTGGTTGGCCGGATACTGAAGCTTTCTTT. Using reference TRBV2 and TRBJ1-1 for the parts outside the CDR3, the full variable domain is EPEVTQTPSHQVTQMGQEVILRCVPISNHLYFYWYRQILGQKVEFLVSFYNNEISEKSEIFDDQFSVERPDGSNFTLKIRSTKLEDSAMYFCASGWPDTEAFFGQGTRLTVV.

The chain has TRBV5-8 and TRBJ2-7; 7 bases fit TRBD1. V lost 4 bases, J lost 2 bases, and 6 bases stayed unmatched. Germline loops: CDR1 SGHTS, CDR2 YDEGEE. This CDR3 spans 14 amino acids. CDR3 sequence: CASSTYRGPYEQYF. The CDR3 DNA reads as TGTGCCAGCAGCACATACAGGGGCCCCTACGAGCAGTACTTC. Looking up the rest from reference TRBV5-8 and TRBJ2-7 gives the full variable domain: EAGVTQSPTHLIKTRGQQATLRCSPISGHTSVYWYQQALGLGLQFLLWYDEGEERNRGNFPPRFSGRQFPNYSSELNVNALELEDSALYLCASSTYRGPYEQYFGPGTRLTVT.

This clone appeared once. The sample carries other DNA sequences with the same CDR3. This rearrangement joins TRBV30 to TRBJ2-3, with TRBD1 matching 7 bases. In germline, CDR1 is GTSNPN, CDR2 SVGIG (reference sequence). The CDR3 runs to 14 residues. V lost 1 base, J lost 0 bases, and 1 base stayed unmatched. Here the CDR3 DNA reads TGTGCCTGGAGTGCAGGGGGAAGCACAGATACGCAGTATTTT. This translates into CAWSAGGSTDTQYF.

The chain joins TRBV6-6 to TRBJ1-2; possible D gene TRBD1, 5 bases. Germline V gene data show CDR1 as MNHNY and CDR2 as SVGAGI (reference sequence). V was cut by 6 bases and J by 6 bases, with 11 bases left in between. The CDR3 is made up of 12 amino acids. The CDR3, as DNA: TGTGCCAGCAGAGCACGAGGGGATGGCTACACCTTC. Amino acids: CASRARGDGYTF.

J is TRBJ1-3 and V is TRBV21-1; TRBD1 was called by the table and not checked on the DNA. TRBV21-1 is deemed a pseudogene. The CDR3 runs 17 residues. This CDR3 is CASSKAPTRRSGNTIYF. The CDR3 bases are TGTGCCAGCAGCAAAGCGCCTACCAGGCGCTCTGGAAACACCATATATTTT.

The CDR3 sequence: CASSIGWGNEAFF. The CDR3 DNA sequence: TGTGCCAGTAGTATAGGGTGGGGGAATGAAGCTTTCTTT. The chain employs TRBV19 and TRBJ1-1; a weak D match, TRBD1 (5 bases). Trimming removed 1 base from V and 7 bases from J, with 10 bases in between. CDR1 LNHDA and CDR2 SQIVND come from the germline V gene (reference sequence). The CDR3 is 13 amino acids. Full variable domain (outside the CDR3, taken from reference TRBV19 and TRBJ1-1): DGGITQSPKYLFRKEGQNVTLSCEQNLNHDAMYWYRQDPGQGLRLIYYSQIVNDFQKGDIAEGYSVSREKKESFPLTVTSAQKNPTAFYLCASSIGWGNEAFFGQGTRLTVV.

This sequence joins TRBV27 and TRBJ2-7; D uncertain. Germline values: CDR1 MNHEY, CDR2 SMNVEV (reference sequence). Deletions cut 6 bases from V and 0 bases from J, with 9 bases between. The CDR3 contains 13 residues. The CDR3 nucleotides read TGTGCCAGCAGCCTACGCCCCTCCTACGAGCAGTACTTC. It codes for CASSLRPSYEQYF.

Remarks on this clone: Other DNA sequences in this specimen translate into the identical CDR3. The chain couples TRBV6-2 or TRBV6-3 to TRBJ1-6; no reliable D call. Germline CDR1 is MNHEY and CDR2 is SVGEGT. The CDR3 contains 11 residues. V lost 2 bases and J lost 9, with 2 bases in between. CDR3 region: CASSYGSPLHF. The CDR3, as DNA: TGTGCCAGCAGTTACGGTTCACCCCTCCACTTT.

The rearrangement links TRBV4-3 to TRBJ2-1; D is ambiguous. From germline, CDR1 is LGHNA and CDR2 YSLEER. With 5 bases removed from V and 6 bases from J, the gap between germline ends came to 17 bases. The CDR3 runs 15 residues. In DNA, the CDR3 is TGCGCCAGCAGCACACCCCGTCGTTGGGGCAATGAGCAGTTCTTC. Its protein product is CASSTPRRWGNEQFF.

CDR3 DNA sequence: TGTGCCAGCTCACCCCTCTCGGGTTTGGACACTGAAGCTTTCTTT. It specifies CASSPLSGLDTEAFF. V and J are TRBV18 and TRBJ1-1; no definite D call. V shed 3 bases and J shed 3 bases, with 14 bases lying between them. The CDR3 sequence is 15 residues long. Germline-derived CDR1 and CDR2 are KGHSH and LQKENI.

The chain is built from TRBV6-5 and TRBJ1-2; weak D call: TRBD1 (6 bases). Germline values: CDR1 MNHEY, CDR2 SVGAGI. V dropped 0 bases and J dropped 6 bases, with 14 bases sitting between them. The CDR3 contains 15 residues. The CDR3 nucleotides are TGTGCCAGCAGTTACTCGCCACAGGGTAGCGATGGCTACACCTTC. This sequence encodes CASSYSPQGSDGYTF.

The chain carries TRBV12-5 and TRBJ1-2; tentatively, D is TRBD1 (6 bases). The CDR3 spans 13 residues. V lost 7 bases and J 4 bases, leaving 13 bases between the germline ends. Per germline, CDR1 LGHNT and CDR2 FRNRAP. This CDR3 reads CASAVDSIYGYTF. As DNA, the CDR3 is TGTGCTAGTGCCGTGGACAGCATCTATGGCTACACCTTC.

As concerns this clone: A junction boundary mismatches the germline segment, possibly from a read error. The chain carries TRBV12-5 and TRBJ2-5; D gene uncertain. Per germline, CDR1 LGHNT and CDR2 FRNRAP. The CDR3 loop spans 13 amino acids. CDR3 nucleotides: TGTGCTAGTGGTTTGTCCCAGCAAGGGACCCAGTACTTC. Translated: CASGLSQQGTQYF.

The chain links TRBV2 to TRBJ2-7, with D possibly matching TRBD2 (7 bases). The ends were cut back, 1 base at V and 2 bases at J, with 12 bases in the middle. This CDR3 has 15 amino acids. The germline gives CDR1 SNHLY, CDR2 FYNNEI. The CDR3 DNA follows: TGTGCCAGCAGTGAAGAGAGCGGGGACACCTACGAGCAGTACTTC. Protein sequence: CASSEESGDTYEQYF.

This sequence joins TRBV5-1 and TRBJ2-7; D is uncertain. The CDR3 loop spans 14 amino acids. Trimming stripped 2 bases from V and 0 bases from J, with 9 bases between. Germline CDR1 is SGHRS and CDR2 is YFSETQ. The CDR3 DNA reads TGCGCCAGCAGCTTCGCCGGCCTCTCCTACGAGCAGTACTTC. It encodes CASSFAGLSYEQYF.

CDR3 loop: CASSQESGGPYEQYF. In DNA, the CDR3 is TGCGCCAGCAGCCAAGAAAGCGGGGGACCCTACGAGCAGTACTTC. The genes are TRBV4-3 and TRBJ2-7, with 8 positions matching TRBD2. The CDR3 is made up of 15 amino acids. Germline loops: CDR1 LGHNA, CDR2 YSLEER. After removal of 0 bases from V and 2 bases from J, the junction contained 3 bases not matched to a gene.

The rearrangement links TRBV10-3 to TRBJ1-1; TRBD1 matches at 10 bases. The V and J ends lost 5 bases and 3 bases, in that order; junction bases with no gene match: 6. This CDR3 is 15 amino acids long. The germline CDR1 and CDR2 sequences are ENHRY and SYGVKD. The CDR3 region is CAISKTGGKDTEAFF. In DNA form, the CDR3 reads TGTGCCATCAGTAAGACAGGGGGCAAAGACACTGAAGCTTTCTTT.

This sequence joins TRBV4-3 and TRBJ2-3; possible D gene TRBD2, 5 bases. Germline lookup yields CDR1 LGHNA and CDR2 YSLEER. Deletions cut 1 base from V and 0 bases from J, with 5 bases between. This CDR3 spans 14 amino acids. CDR3 residues: CASSQAGSTDTQYF. The CDR3 coding sequence is TGCGCCAGCAGCCAAGCGGGGAGCACAGATACGCAGTATTTT.

Written as DNA, the CDR3 is TGTGCCTGGAGACCCCTAGCGATCGGAGATACGCAGTATTTT. Its translation: CAWRPLAIGDTQYF. The chain uses TRBV30 and TRBJ2-3; tentatively, D is TRBD2 (6 bases). Trimming pared 3 bases from V and 5 bases from J, leaving 15 bases between. Germline V lookup: CDR1 GTSNPN, CDR2 SVGIG (reference sequence). The CDR3 spans 14 residues.

The V and J genes are TRBV7-3 and TRBJ1-2; tentatively, D is TRBD1 (5 bases). CDR3 size: 13 residues. V gave up 3 bases and J gave up 7 bases, with 12 bases separating them. Germline CDR1 reads SGHTA; CDR2 reads FQGTGA. The CDR3 DNA reads as TGTGCCAGCAGCTTCGACAGCGTCTCTGGCTACACCTTC. Protein product: CASSFDSVSGYTF.

This chain joins TRBV7-6 and TRBJ2-7; TRBD1 matches 8 bases. J was trimmed by 5 bases and V by 5 bases; bases with no gene match: 8. The CDR3 covers 14 residues. Germline-derived CDR1 and CDR2 are SGHVS and FNYEAQ. The CDR3 reads CASSLDRVVDEQYF. CDR3 DNA sequence: TGTGCCAGCAGCCTGGACAGGGTTGTAGACGAGCAGTACTTC. The full variable domain, completed using reference TRBV7-6 and TRBJ2-7, is GAGVSQSPRYKVTKRGQDVALRCDPISGHVSLYWYRQALGQGPEFLTYFNYEAQQDKSGLPNDRFSAERPEGSISTLTIQRTEQRDSAMYRCASSLDRVVDEQYFGPGTRLTVT.

The J gene is TRBJ2-1, the V gene TRBV19, with D perhaps assigned TRBD1 or TRBD2 (5 bases each). Trimming cost V 10 bases and J 4 bases, with 17 bases left between them. Germline CDR1 and CDR2: LNHDA and SQIVND (reference sequence). This CDR3 has 14 amino acids. The CDR3 nucleotides are TGTGCCACAAATTCCGGGACGGAGTACAATGAGCAGTTCTTC. Translating it yields CATNSGTEYNEQFF.

The gene calls are TRBV18 and TRBJ2-7; D remains ambiguous. This CDR3 is built from 17 residues. V lost 1 base to trimming and J lost 3 bases, with 19 bases between them. Germline V gene sequence: CDR1 KGHSH, CDR2 LQKENI. CDR3: CASSPLVAAVAYYEQYF. DNA for the CDR3: TGTGCCAGCTCACCACTAGTGGCTGCAGTGGCCTACTACGAGCAGTACTTC.

J is TRBJ2-7 and V is TRBV3-1 (or the pseudogene TRBV3-2); D remains unclear. The CDR3 extends over 14 amino acids. The germline V and J ends were trimmed by 2 bases and 5 bases, with 13 bases remaining between them. Germline loops: CDR1 LGHDT, CDR2 YNNKEL (reference sequence). In nucleotides, the CDR3 is TGTGCCAGCAGCCAACTCCTAACTCCTGACGAGCAGTACTTC. It codes for CASSQLLTPDEQYF.

The chain recombines TRBV4-1 with TRBJ2-2; 10 bases are a match to TRBD2. J gave up 6 bases and V 1 base, and 8 bases lay outside the gene matches. This CDR3 has 17 residues. Germline V gene data show CDR1 as MGHRA and CDR2 as YSYEKL. The CDR3 nucleotides read TGCGCCAGCAGCCAAGGGCTAGCGGGGGCGGTTGCCGGGGAGCTGTTTTTT. As protein: CASSQGLAGAVAGELFF.

The V gene is TRBV30, the J gene TRBJ2-2; 11 bases line up with TRBD2. Germline V gene data show CDR1 as GTSNPN and CDR2 as SVGIG (reference sequence). The CDR3 length is 16 residues. The junction had 5 bases not matched to a gene; V was cut back by 1 base and J by 4 bases. The CDR3: CAWSASGRTVTGELFF. DNA for the CDR3: TGTGCCTGGAGTGCTAGCGGGAGGACGGTCACCGGGGAGCTGTTTTTT.

The chain joins TRBV27 to TRBJ1-1; D call uncertain. Trimming pared 2 bases from V and 1 base from J, leaving 5 bases between. The V gene's germline CDR1 is MNHEY and CDR2 SMNVEV (reference sequence). The CDR3 spans 13 residues. The CDR3 bases are TGTGCCAGCAGTTTAATCCCGAACACTGAAGCTTTCTTT. Its protein product is CASSLIPNTEAFF.

V gene TRBV18 combines with J gene TRBJ1-2, with TRBD1 identical over 9 bases. CDR1 and CDR2 from the germline V gene are KGHSH and LQKENI. V dropped 5 bases and J dropped 4; count of bases not matched to a gene: 5. CDR3 length equals 14 residues. CDR3 loop: CASSEDRGLYGYTF. The CDR3 DNA reads TGTGCCAGCTCAGAGGACAGGGGCCTCTATGGCTACACCTTC.

The V call is TRBV4-1, the J call TRBJ2-2; TRBD2 aligns across 10 bases. Germline values: CDR1 MGHRA, CDR2 YSYEKL. V gave up 1 base and J gave up 1 base; unmatched junction bases: 3. The CDR3 spans 17 residues. The CDR3: CASSQGRLAGNTGELFF. The CDR3 DNA follows: TGCGCCAGCAGCCAAGGAAGACTAGCGGGGAACACCGGGGAGCTGTTTTTT.

This sequence joins TRBV19 and TRBJ2-3; D is undetermined. CDR1 and CDR2 from the germline V gene are LNHDA and SQIVND (reference sequence). The CDR3 runs to 13 residues. The V gene lost 5 bases and the J gene lost 1 base, with 7 bases spanning the gap. The CDR3 bases are TGTGCCAGTAGTTTGGACGGCACAGATACGCAGTATTTT. Encoded protein: CASSLDGTDTQYF.

The chain combines TRBV5-1 with TRBJ2-3; D not certain. The germline V and J ends were trimmed by 4 bases and 4 bases, with 13 bases remaining between them. The germline V gene encodes CDR1 SGHRS and CDR2 YFSETQ. The CDR3 is made up of 14 amino acids. The DNA of the CDR3 is TGCGCCAGCAGCATTACTACGCCCCCAGATACGCAGTATTTT. This gives the protein CASSITTPPDTQYF.

The J gene is TRBJ2-3, the V gene TRBV29-1, with 12 bases that match TRBD2. The germline V gene has CDR1 SQVTM and CDR2 ANQGSEA. The CDR3 spans 14 residues. V lost 4 bases, J lost 6 bases, and 5 bases stayed unmatched. CDR3: CSVGTSGGWDTQYF. The CDR3 DNA sequence: TGCAGCGTTGGAACTAGCGGGGGGTGGGATACGCAGTATTTT.